These 30 T cell receptor beta chains were sequenced from one sample in a study of T-cell reconstitution after alpha-beta-depleted transplantation in children (dated by TCRdb to about 2016). To prepare the library, PCR was applied. Reads for this sample came from an Illumina HiSeq 2500. TCR libraries were prepared with molecular barcoding, using unique molecular identifiers to normalize TCRbeta repertoire quantification. TCRdb's own reprocessing of the public reads used fastp at Q25 and MiXCR and kept productive beta chains. Each record represents a unique CDR3 protein, reported with the most common genes and DNA among its rows. The sample has hundreds of thousands of distinct CDR3 sequences on record, approximately 12% of them singletons. The ten largest clones represent about 6% of the sample. The sample consisted of PBMCs from the stem cell graft donor, taken from the stem cell graft. The receptors here all came from a human donor who donated a stem cell graft to a child with combined immunodeficiency.

The chain is built from TRBV6-1 and TRBJ1-6; D gene ambiguous. The germline CDR1 and CDR2 sequences are MNHNS and SASEGT. V shed 6 bases and J shed 5 bases, with 11 bases lying between them. This CDR3 has 14 amino acids. The CDR3 sequence: CASSQWFNNSPLHF. The CDR3, as DNA: TGTGCCAGCAGCCAATGGTTCAATAATTCACCCCTCCACTTT.

This chain uses TRBV29-1 with TRBJ2-1; no firm D call. V lost 6 bases to trimming and J lost 2 bases, with 17 bases between them. Germline V lookup: CDR1 SQVTM, CDR2 ANQGSEA. There are 15 residues in the CDR3. The CDR3 nucleotides read TGCAGCGTCACGGACCGCCTCCTCCCCTACAATGAGCAGTTCTTC. Translated: CSVTDRLLPYNEQFF.

CDR3 loop: CASSSNYTGSSYNEQFF. The CDR3 coding sequence is TGTGCCAGCAGTTCCAACTATACGGGCAGTTCCTACAATGAGCAGTTCTTC. The chain uses TRBV6-2 or TRBV6-3 and TRBJ2-1; D call uncertain. Per the germline V gene, CDR1 is MNHEY and CDR2 is SVGEGT. The CDR3 covers 17 residues. V was cut by 4 bases and J by 1 base, with 17 bases left in between.

J is TRBJ1-1 and V is TRBV18, with D uncertain. CDR1 and CDR2 (germline): KGHSH, LQKENI. CDR3 size: 16 residues. V was pared by 2 bases and J by 1 base, with 14 bases between. DNA of the CDR3: TGTGCCAGCTCACCAAGAGGGCTGGAACAGAACACTGAAGCTTTCTTT. Translating gives CASSPRGLEQNTEAFF.

This clonotype appeared a few times. The chain couples TRBV3-1 to TRBJ2-7, with D perhaps given as TRBD1 or TRBD2 (5 bases each). Trimming pared 2 bases from V and 5 bases from J, leaving 13 bases between. Germline CDR1 and CDR2: LGHDT and YNNKEL (reference sequence). The length of the CDR3 is 14 residues. CDR3 DNA sequence: TGTGCCAGCAGCCAAATGTCCGGGGACCACGAGCAGTACTTC. It encodes CASSQMSGDHEQYF.

There are a few counts of this clonotype. The chain links TRBV4-3 to TRBJ2-5, with D possibly matching TRBD2 (5 bases). Trimming left V 1 base short and J 4 bases short, with 10 bases between. CDR3 length: 14 amino acids. Germline values: CDR1 LGHNA, CDR2 YSLEER. DNA of the CDR3: TGCGCCAGCAGCCAAGTAGGTGCGGGAGAGACCCAGTACTTC. Translation gives CASSQVGAGETQYF.

The rearrangement joins TRBV24-1 to TRBJ2-5; 7 nucleotides align to TRBD2. From germline, CDR1 is KGHDR and CDR2 SFDVKD. The CDR3 sequence is 12 residues long. V shed 6 bases, J shed 5 bases, and the junction held 2 bases outside the gene matches. The CDR3 DNA is TGTGCCACCAGTCCCGGGGGGGAGACCCAGTACTTC. It translates to CATSPGGETQYF.

This clonotype showed up just a few times. The genes are TRBV6-2 or TRBV6-3 and TRBJ2-1; D possibly corresponds to TRBD2 (5 bases). The ends were cut back, 0 bases at V and 10 bases at J, with 10 bases in the middle. The germline V gene has CDR1 MNHEY and CDR2 SVGEGT. The length of the CDR3 is 13 residues. The DNA of the CDR3 is TGTGCCAGCAGTTACTCGAGCGAGGGCGAGCAGTTCTTC. This encodes CASSYSSEGEQFF.

The table lists this clonotype with many counts. V gene TRBV11-2 combines with J gene TRBJ2-1; no definite D call. The ends were cut back, 0 bases at V and 0 bases at J, with 9 bases in the middle. The CDR3 runs 16 residues. Germline V gene data show CDR1 as SGHAT and CDR2 as FQNNGV. This CDR3 reads CASSLEIRNSYNEQFF. Here the CDR3 DNA reads TGTGCCAGCAGCTTAGAGATTCGCAACTCCTACAATGAGCAGTTCTTC.

This clonotype was observed at least ten times. This chain joins TRBV20-1 and TRBJ1-5, with D possibly being TRBD1 (5 bases). Germline V gives CDR1 DFQATT, CDR2 SNEGSKA (reference sequence). CDR3 length: 15 residues. V was clipped by 0 bases and J by 6 bases, with 15 bases between them. CDR3 protein: CSARETGSWGQPQHF. The CDR3 DNA reads as TGCAGTGCTAGAGAAACAGGCAGCTGGGGTCAGCCCCAGCATTTT.

The table lists this clonotype with a few counts. CDR3 residues: CSVGVGLSYEQYF. The CDR3 coding sequence is TGCAGCGTTGGGGTGGGCTTATCCTACGAGCAGTACTTC. The rearrangement uses TRBV29-1 and TRBJ2-7; D is unclear. This CDR3 comprises 13 residues. The V gene lost 4 bases and the J gene lost 1 base, with 11 bases spanning the gap. Germline CDR1 and CDR2: SQVTM and ANQGSEA.

The rearrangement joins TRBV6-5 to TRBJ1-2; a possible D gene is TRBD1 (5 bases). The germline V and J ends were trimmed by 4 bases and 2 bases, with 11 bases remaining between them. Germline values: CDR1 MNHEY, CDR2 SVGAGI. This CDR3 contains 14 residues. CDR3: CASSWLRDNYGYTF. As DNA, the CDR3 is TGTGCCAGCAGTTGGCTCCGGGACAACTATGGCTACACCTTC.

The J gene is TRBJ2-7, the V gene TRBV11-1; D could derive from TRBD1 or TRBD2 (5 bases each). CDR3 length: 16 amino acids. Trimming left V 0 bases short and J 2 bases short, with 14 bases between. The germline V gene encodes CDR1 SGHAT and CDR2 FQDESV (reference sequence). The CDR3 here is CASSLAAGTGAYEQYF. The CDR3 DNA sequence: TGTGCCAGCAGCTTAGCGGCCGGGACCGGTGCCTACGAGCAGTACTTC.

V usage is TRBV9 and J usage is TRBJ2-1; D might be TRBD1 (7 bases). Trimming stripped 3 bases from V and 4 bases from J, with 14 bases between. The germline V gene encodes CDR1 SGDLS and CDR2 YYNGEE. There are 15 residues in the CDR3. DNA for the CDR3: TGTGCCAGCAGCGAGGAGGGACAGTCGTACAATGAGCAGTTCTTC. It yields the protein CASSEEGQSYNEQFF.

This clonotype was seen a handful of times. This chain connects TRBV27 to TRBJ2-1; D gene ambiguous. The germline CDR1 and CDR2 sequences are MNHEY and SMNVEV (reference sequence). The germline V and J ends were trimmed by 5 bases and 5 bases, with 10 bases remaining between them. This CDR3 has 13 residues. The chain's CDR3 is CASSTTAHNEQFF. In DNA, the CDR3 is TGTGCCAGCAGTACCACGGCCCACAATGAGCAGTTCTTC.

This clonotype turned up a few times. The genes are TRBV12-3 or TRBV12-4 and TRBJ2-3; TRBD2 matches at 8 bases. This CDR3 has 19 residues. J lost 2 bases, V lost 5 bases, and 18 bases had no gene match. The DNA of the CDR3 is TGTGCCAGCAGTCCAATAGAGGCCCATAGCGGGGAGGACACAGATACGCAGTATTTT. Protein product: CASSPIEAHSGEDTDTQYF.

There are a few counts of this clonotype. The V and J genes are TRBV5-1 and TRBJ2-5; TRBD1 matches at 7 bases. The germline gives CDR1 SGHRS, CDR2 YFSETQ. After removal of 6 bases from V and 5 bases from J, the junction contained 7 bases not matched to a gene. This CDR3 contains 13 residues. CDR3 coding DNA: TGCGCCAGCACCGGGACAGTCGGGGAGACCCAGTACTTC. Protein sequence: CASTGTVGETQYF. The entire variable domain, with the rest obtained from reference TRBV5-1 and TRBJ2-5, is as follows: KAGVTQTPRYLIKTRGQQVTLSCSPISGHRSVSWYQQTPGQGLQFLFEYFSETQRNKGNFPGRFSGRQFSNSRSEMNVSTLELGDSALYLCASTGTVGETQYFGPGTRLLVL.

The chain recombines TRBV12-3 or TRBV12-4 with TRBJ1-3; 11 bases are a match to TRBD1. This CDR3 contains 16 residues. Trimming at V came to 6 bases and at J to 4 bases, leaving 8 bases not matched to a gene. The CDR3 DNA reads TGTGCCAGCAGCCGGACAGGGGGCAGGAAAGGAAACACCATATATTTT. Residues: CASSRTGGRKGNTIYF.

This clonotype occurred a few times. This rearrangement joins TRBV9 to TRBJ1-5, with D possibly TRBD1 on 6 matching bases. CDR3 length equals 15 residues. Germline assignment: CDR1 SGDLS and CDR2 YYNGEE. Trimming stripped 3 bases from V and 6 bases from J, with 16 bases between. This CDR3 is CASSARGNVGQPQHF. CDR3 nucleotides: TGTGCCAGCAGCGCCAGGGGAAATGTGGGTCAGCCCCAGCATTTT.

In its sample, this clonotype was seen once. The gene calls are TRBV3-1 and TRBJ2-7, with a possible D match to TRBD1 (6 bases). V was clipped by 4 bases and J by 4 bases, with 14 bases between them. CDR3 size: 14 residues. Looked up from germline, CDR1 is LGHDT and CDR2 is YNNKEL (reference sequence). For the CDR3, the DNA is TGTGCCAGCAGCCGAGGGACACCTTCTTACGAGCAGTACTTC. Residues: CASSRGTPSYEQYF.

As regards this clonotype: This may stem from a read error, because a much larger clone lies one nucleotide away. The chain uses TRBV6-6 and TRBJ2-1; D uncertain. This CDR3 spans 13 amino acids. The germline CDR1 and CDR2 sequences are MNHNY and SVGAGI (reference sequence). In DNA, the CDR3 is TGTGCCAGCAGGGGCCCTCCCTACAAAGAGCAGTTCTTC. Amino acids: CASRGPPYKEQFF.

The chain joins TRBV30 to TRBJ2-2, with D unclear. The CDR3 consists of 14 residues. The germline gives CDR1 GTSNPN, CDR2 SVGIG (reference sequence). Trimming took off 3 bases at V and 0 bases at J, with 8 bases between the two ends. The chain's CDR3 is CAWSQTPNTGELFF. The CDR3 DNA follows: TGTGCCTGGAGCCAGACCCCGAACACCGGGGAGCTGTTTTTT.

This clonotype has just a few counts. The chain is built from TRBV5-1 and TRBJ1-5, with D maybe TRBD1 (5 bases). The CDR3 is 12 residues long. Trimming left V 10 bases short and J 3 bases short, with 11 bases between. Germline CDR1 SGHRS, CDR2 YFSETQ. The CDR3 spells CAVGEVNQPQHF. For the CDR3, the DNA is TGCGCCGTAGGGGAAGTCAATCAGCCCCAGCATTTT.

This clonotype was counted many times. The chain couples TRBV9 to TRBJ1-3; maybe TRBD1 (6 bases). Trimming removed 0 bases at V and 6 bases at J, with 10 bases between. This CDR3 region has 14 residues. Germline V gene data show CDR1 as SGDLS and CDR2 as YYNGEE. In nucleotides, the CDR3 is TGTGCCAGCAGCGTAGCCGGGACAAAAAACACCATATATTTT. It codes for CASSVAGTKNTIYF.

This clonotype has at least ten counts. V and J are TRBV12-3 or TRBV12-4 and TRBJ2-7; D gene uncertain. CDR3 length: 14 residues. With 6 bases removed from V and 5 bases from J, the gap between germline ends came to 17 bases. CDR3 sequence: CASSQMGQIHEQYF. CDR3 nucleotide sequence: TGTGCCAGCAGCCAAATGGGCCAGATACACGAGCAGTACTTC.

In this sample, this clonotype turned up many times. J is TRBJ2-7 and V is TRBV7-2; 7 positions match TRBD2. V lost 1 base and J lost 2; bases outside the gene matches: 5. The CDR3 totals 15 residues. Germline values: CDR1 SGHTA, CDR2 FQGNSA. CDR3 DNA: TGTGCCAGCAGCTTAGAGGCTAGCGGAACCTACGAGCAGTACTTC. The encoded protein is CASSLEASGTYEQYF.

There are a few counts of this clonotype. The V gene is TRBV5-1, the J gene TRBJ1-5; TRBD1 might be the D (5 bases). V was cut by 3 bases and J by 4 bases, with 14 bases left in between. The CDR3 loop spans 15 amino acids. The germline V gene encodes CDR1 SGHRS and CDR2 YFSETQ. The CDR3 is CASSYGSRQNQPQHF. The CDR3 DNA sequence: TGCGCCAGCAGCTACGGGTCCCGACAGAATCAGCCCCAGCATTTT.

The J gene is TRBJ2-2, the V gene TRBV9, with 8 bases aligning to TRBD2. CDR3 length: 17 residues. CDR1 and CDR2 from the germline V gene are SGDLS and YYNGEE. The trim removed 1 base at V and 6 bases at J, leaving 11 bases unmatched. The CDR3 is CASSVLSPSGGAGELFF. The CDR3 DNA reads as TGTGCCAGCAGCGTACTAAGCCCCAGCGGGGGCGCCGGGGAGCTGTTTTTT.

The chain carries TRBV4-3 and TRBJ2-1; D might be TRBD2 (5 bases). V was pared by 1 base and J by 9 bases, with 7 bases between. The CDR3 is 12 residues long. Germline V gives CDR1 LGHNA, CDR2 YSLEER. CDR3 protein: CASSQGSAEQFF. The CDR3 coding sequence is TGCGCCAGCAGCCAAGGTAGCGCTGAGCAGTTCTTC.

A word on this clonotype: The CDR3 ends on some other residue instead of the conserved phenylalanine or tryptophan, so this is likely a read error. This sequence joins TRBV14 and TRBJ1-2; D is undetermined. The CDR3 is 13 amino acids. The germline V gene has CDR1 SGHDN and CDR2 FVKESK. V gave up 1 base and J gave up 5 bases, with 8 bases separating them. The CDR3 sequence is CASSQARIYGYTS. The CDR3 nucleotides are TGTGCCAGCAGCCAAGCCCGAATATATGGCTACACCTCC.